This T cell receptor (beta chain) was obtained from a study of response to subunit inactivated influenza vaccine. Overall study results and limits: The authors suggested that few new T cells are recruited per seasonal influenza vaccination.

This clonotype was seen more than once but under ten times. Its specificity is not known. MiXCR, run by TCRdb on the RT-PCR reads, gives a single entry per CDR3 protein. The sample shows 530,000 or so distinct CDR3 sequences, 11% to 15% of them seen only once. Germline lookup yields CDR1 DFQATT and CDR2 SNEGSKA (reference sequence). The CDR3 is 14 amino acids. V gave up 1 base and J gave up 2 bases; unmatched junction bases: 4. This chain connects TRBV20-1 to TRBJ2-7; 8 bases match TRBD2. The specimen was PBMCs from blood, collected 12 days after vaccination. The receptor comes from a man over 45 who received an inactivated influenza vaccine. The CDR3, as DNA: TGCAGTGCTAGAGTACCAGCGGGGGCCTACGAGCAGTACTTC. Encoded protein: CSARVPAGAYEQYF.